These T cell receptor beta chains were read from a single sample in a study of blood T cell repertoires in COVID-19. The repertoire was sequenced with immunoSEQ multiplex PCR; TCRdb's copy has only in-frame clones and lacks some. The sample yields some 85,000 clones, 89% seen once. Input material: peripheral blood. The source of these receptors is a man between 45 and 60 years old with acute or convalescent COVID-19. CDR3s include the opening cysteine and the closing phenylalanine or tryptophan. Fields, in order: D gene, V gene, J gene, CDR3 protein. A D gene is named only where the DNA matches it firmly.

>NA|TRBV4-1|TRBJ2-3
CARSHEGGGSTDTQYF
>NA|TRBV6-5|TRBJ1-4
CASSYTGATNEKLFF
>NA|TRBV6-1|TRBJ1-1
CASSDRSVTEAFF
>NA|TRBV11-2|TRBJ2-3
CASSLGAPTDTQYF
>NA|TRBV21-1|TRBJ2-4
CASSPESQNIQYF
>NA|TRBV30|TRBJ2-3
CACSTLGTDTQYF
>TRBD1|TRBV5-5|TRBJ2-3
CASRVGTGLDTQYF
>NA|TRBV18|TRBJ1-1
CASSPTGEYTEAFF
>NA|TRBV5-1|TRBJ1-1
CASSLERGEAFF
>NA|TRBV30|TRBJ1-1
CAWTVGPRGAFF
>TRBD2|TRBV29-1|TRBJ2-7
CSVVTSGAYEQYF
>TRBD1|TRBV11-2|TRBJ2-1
CASSLGDRGHNEQFF
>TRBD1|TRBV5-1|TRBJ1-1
CASSGRQGVNTEAFF
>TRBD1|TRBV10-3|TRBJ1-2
CAISESGTGDGYTF
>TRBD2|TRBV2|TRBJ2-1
CASSEALAGGLNEQFF
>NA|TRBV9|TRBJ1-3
CASSVDSAGVTIYF
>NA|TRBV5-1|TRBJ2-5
CASSFGGRETQYF
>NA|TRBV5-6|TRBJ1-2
CASRIQGGGGYTF
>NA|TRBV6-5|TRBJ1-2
CASSYDTGTANYGYTF
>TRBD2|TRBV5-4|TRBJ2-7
CASSVGTSGGSTYEQYF
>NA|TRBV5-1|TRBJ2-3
CASSFSGTLTDTQYF
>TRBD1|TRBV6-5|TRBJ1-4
CASSYSIQGIHEKLFF
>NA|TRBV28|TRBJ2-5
CASGTPAAETQYF
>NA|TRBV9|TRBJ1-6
CASSVAGSSYNSPLHF
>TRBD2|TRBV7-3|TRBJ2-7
CASSLSSSGGSEQYF
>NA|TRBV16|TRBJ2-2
CASSPRDGELFF
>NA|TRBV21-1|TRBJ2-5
CDITSEEETQYF
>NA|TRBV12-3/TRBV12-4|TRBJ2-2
CASSLAYTGELFF
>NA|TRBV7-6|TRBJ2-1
CASSLAGAGYNEQFF
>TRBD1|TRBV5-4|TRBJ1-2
CASSRDLTGTGEGYTF
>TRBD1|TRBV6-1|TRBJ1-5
CASSGQGATPNQPQHF
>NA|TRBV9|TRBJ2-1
CASSGPRGAGYNEQFF
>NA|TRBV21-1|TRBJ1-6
CASSIPKGHLLSSYNSPLHF
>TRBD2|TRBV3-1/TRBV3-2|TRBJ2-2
CASSLFTGTSGGANTGELFF
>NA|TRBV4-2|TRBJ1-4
CASSQGQGVGMKNCFF
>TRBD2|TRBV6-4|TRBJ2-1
CASSDTSGGTYNEQFF
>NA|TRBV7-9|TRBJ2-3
CASSLAGGTDTQYF
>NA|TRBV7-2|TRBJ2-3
CASSLSVGRGLTDTQYF
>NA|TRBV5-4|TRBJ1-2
CASSSPGGNYGYTF
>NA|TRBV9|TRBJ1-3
CASSVGQVSGNTIYF